This TCR beta chain was observed in a study of monozygotic twins with inflammatory bowel disease. The CDR3 loop spans 19 amino acids. Germline-derived CDR1 and CDR2 are MRHNA and SNTAGT. From its re-call of the 5' RACE reads, TCRdb lists each CDR3 protein once, without DNA. The repertoire shows approximately 40,000 distinct CDR3 sequences; the top ten hold 4% to 6.5%. Study-wide findings and caveats: A single strong IBD-associated signal or clonotype was not supported by the findings. The analysis did not separate different T cell subtypes.

Of note for this clonotype: The antigen is undetermined.

Collection yielded roughly 2.3 ml of blood per donor. This rearrangement joins TRBV6-4 to TRBJ2-2; TCRdb gives TRBD2 as the D gene, but with no DNA this cannot be confirmed. This receptor was identified in a human donor with ulcerative colitis or Crohn's disease, or a healthy co-twin of an affected twin (not recorded which). The material sequenced was blood. CDR3 amino acids: CATQQVQVRIAGSTGELFF.